These T cell receptor beta chains were read from a single sample in a study of neurological immune-mediated disorders. TCRdb fed the 5' RACE reads into MiXCR, producing one record per CDR3 protein. The profile shows about 51,000 distinct CDR3 sequences, around a sixth of them singletons. Sequenced: PBMCs. The source is a man aged 55 to 70 in good health. CDR3s include the opening cysteine and the closing phenylalanine or tryptophan. D genes are given only for firm matches. Size is omitted from some rows. Given values are once, few, many or a class for expanded clones.

size	V	J	D	DNA	CDR3
many	TRBV29-1	TRBJ2-3	NA	TGCAGCGTCGCGGGACACTTCACAGATACGCAGTATTTT	CSVAGHFTDTQYF
many	TRBV12-3/TRBV12-4	TRBJ2-2	TRBD1	TGTGCCAGCAGTCTAAGACAGGGGGCCCCGACCGGGGAGCTGTTTTTT	CASSLRQGAPTGELFF
many	TRBV7-2	TRBJ2-3	TRBD1	TGTGCCAGCAGCTCGGGACAGGGGGTAGATACGCAGTATTTT	CASSSGQGVDTQYF
many	TRBV24-1	TRBJ2-5	NA	TGTGCCACCAGTGACCCCAACCAAGAGACCCAGTACTTC	CATSDPNQETQYF
NA	TRBV10-1	TRBJ2-1	NA	TGCGCCAGCGGTAGAAGCGGCTCCTACAATGAGCAGTTCTTC	CASGRSGSYNEQFF
many	TRBV2	TRBJ1-5	TRBD1	TGTGCCAGCAGAAGGGACAGGGGGCGTAATCAGCCCCAGCATTTT	CASRRDRGRNQPQHF
few	TRBV5-4	TRBJ2-5	TRBD1	TGTGCCAGCAGCGGGGACAGCTTGGAGACCCAGTACTTC	CASSGDSLETQYF
many	TRBV29-1	TRBJ2-7	TRBD1	TGCAGCGTACGCGAACAGGGGGCCTACGAGCAGTACTTC	CSVREQGAYEQYF
few	TRBV25-1	TRBJ1-2	NA	TGTGCCAGCAGTACAGGGATGGGCTATGGCTACACCTTC	CASSTGMGYGYTF
many	TRBV7-8	TRBJ1-6	NA	TGTGCCAGCAGCTTAGTGTCGGGATATAATTCACCCCTCCACTTT	CASSLVSGYNSPLHF
many	TRBV6-5	TRBJ2-5	NA	TGTGCCAGCAGTTCCCCGTCCCAACCCCTGAGCCAAGAGACCCAGTACTTC	CASSSPSQPLSQETQYF
many	TRBV5-1	TRBJ2-1	NA	TGCGCCAGCAGCTTGGAAAGCCCCTCCTACAATGAGCAGTTCTTC	CASSLESPSYNEQFF
few	TRBV5-1	TRBJ2-5	TRBD1	TGCGCCAGCAGCTTGAGGGCAGGGGGTACTGAGACCCAGTACTTC	CASSLRAGGTETQYF
many	TRBV6-1	TRBJ1-4	TRBD1	TGTGCCAGCACTCCGGGACAGGGGTATGAAAAACTGTTTTTT	CASTPGQGYEKLFF
few	TRBV5-1	TRBJ2-4	NA	TGCGCCAGCAGCTTGGCGGGTATAAACATTCAGTACTTC	CASSLAGINIQYF
many	TRBV12-3/TRBV12-4	TRBJ2-3	NA	TGTGCCAGCAGTCGGGACTCAGCGTCCCCAGATACGCAGTATTTT	CASSRDSASPDTQYF
many	TRBV5-1	TRBJ1-1	TRBD1	TGCGCCAGCAGCTCTACGAGCGGACAGGGGAACACTGAAGCTTTCTTT	CASSSTSGQGNTEAFF
many	TRBV6-2/TRBV6-3	TRBJ2-3	NA	TGTGCCAGCAGTTCCACTTTGGATACGCAGTATTTT	CASSSTLDTQYF
few	TRBV20-1	TRBJ2-7	NA	TGCAGTGCAGGGGACTTTTCCTACGAGCAGTACTTC	CSAGDFSYEQYF
many	TRBV5-1	TRBJ2-3	NA	TGCGCCAGCAGCTTCGGCGACAGCCGCACAGATACGCAGTATTTT	CASSFGDSRTDTQYF
many	TRBV12-3/TRBV12-4	TRBJ1-6	NA	TGTGCCAGCAGCTGGGAGGATTCACCCCTCCACTTT	CASSWEDSPLHF
many	TRBV15	TRBJ2-2	NA	TGTGCCACCAGCAGAGATAACAGGGTCGGGTACGGGGAGCTGTTTTTT	CATSRDNRVGYGELFF
many	TRBV5-1	TRBJ1-1	TRBD1	TGCGCCAGCAGCTTAACCGGGACAGTGGGAGAAGCTTTCTTT	CASSLTGTVGEAFF
many	TRBV7-3	TRBJ2-2	NA	TGTGCCAGCAGCCGGTCTCCCCCCCCGGCGGAGCTGTTTTTT	CASSRSPPPAELFF
NA	TRBV3-1	TRBJ2-1	NA	TGTGCCAGCAGCCAACTCTTGCACAATGAGCAGTTCTTC	CASSQLLHNEQFF
many	TRBV10-3	TRBJ2-7	TRBD1	TGTGCCATCAGTACAACACAGGGGAGCGAGCAGTACTTC	CAISTTQGSEQYF
NA	TRBV21-1	TRBJ1-1	NA	TGTGCCAGCAGCACCCCGGACAGTCTGAACACTGAAGCTTTCTTT	CASSTPDSLNTEAFF
many	TRBV29-1	TRBJ2-7	TRBD1	TGCAGCGTAAGGGACAGGGGCTACGAGCAGTACTTC	CSVRDRGYEQYF
few	TRBV5-1	TRBJ2-7	TRBD2	TGCGCCAGCAGCTCCAATAGACTAGCGGGAGAGGGTGAGCAGTACTTC	CASSSNRLAGEGEQYF
many	TRBV7-2	TRBJ1-2	NA	TGTGCCAGCAGCTTAGCGGGCGCGAACTATGGCTACACCTTC	CASSLAGANYGYTF
many	TRBV6-1	TRBJ2-7	NA	TGTGCCAGCAGTGAAGCTGGCGCGACGGCAACGGAGGAGCAGTACTTC	CASSEAGATATEEQYF